Reported below is one T cell receptor beta chain. Its cognate antigen has yet to be identified. Base qualities are not recorded, but no much larger clone differs from it by a single base. Ends trimmed: V by 5 bases, J by 2 bases; bases unmatched to a gene: 3. The CDR3 has 15 amino acids, counting the end cysteine and phenylalanine. Solely the CDR3 DNA is kept, with 45 bases framed from the first base. Via the germline V gene, CDR1 is MNHEY and CDR2 SVGAGI. TCRbeta CDR3 regions were amplified from genomic DNA by means of the immunoSEQ Assay, a bias-controlled multiplex PCR. From the authors' description of their analysis: Nucleated cell counts per sample were estimated from amplification of reference gene primers within the assay. Sequence reads were collapsed and filtered to measure the absolute abundance of every unique TCRbeta CDR3 rearrangement. For each sample, productive Simpson clonality was calculated by taking the square root of Simpson's diversity index across productive rearrangements. TCRdb mirrors the immuneACCESS table, restricted to in-frame sequences. Some clones are absent from its copies; in checked studies, under half trace to an unresolved V gene, and the reason for the others is unknown. D and trimming come from the DNA, and the V and J calls and clone size come from that table. The sample includes 150,000 or so clones, with about 85% observed a single time. Approximately 1.2% of the sample rests with the top ten.

This record belongs to a study of blood T cell repertoires in COVID-19 (dated by TCRdb to the early 2020s). About the study as a whole: Samples from collaborators originated in the United States, Italy and Spain and spanned both the acute and convalescent phases of COVID-19. The material from the prospective study consisted of cDNA or gDNA derived from T cells, B-cell-depleted T cells, or PBMCs. The dataset comprised deeply sampled blood TCRbeta repertoires from subjects exposed to, actively infected with, or recovered from COVID-19. Samples came from the ongoing ImmuneRACE study (first 160 participants) plus 1,254 subjects from 6 global collaborators. The repertoires were released in a freely available public database meant as a resource for research on the immune response to SARS-CoV-2. Where available, HLA class I and class II types were obtained from metadata supplied by the sample provider rather than from assay-based typing. Sample metadata almost always included a de-identified subject ID, COVID-19 status, age in years and sex.

The study at large found these results: Clinical and demographic metadata were provided uncurated, with the amount varying by source and participant.

Another Seattle source contributed samples from volunteer blood donors who had recovered from COVID-19. The collaborating institutions used their own protocols to collect whole blood in K2EDTA tubes. For TCRbeta analysis, collaborators shipped samples as frozen whole blood, isolated PBMCs, or DNA extracted from either of those sample types. The sequence links TRBV6-5 to TRBJ2-6, and 7 junction bases match TRBD2. Material: peripheral blood. This sequence originates from a man in his 60s who had recovered from COVID-19. The CDR3 protein is CASSPGRAGANVLTF. The sequence in DNA is TGTGCCAGCAGTCCAGGGAGGGCTGGGGCCAACGTCCTGACTTTC.